Each of the 27 T cell receptor beta chains below was sequenced from the same sample in a study of T-cell memory formation after mild COVID-19. TCRdb analysed the 5' RACE reads with MiXCR anew, one entry per CDR3 protein. The sample records about 420,000 distinct CDR3 sequences, roughly a quarter being singletons. Material for sequencing was PBMCs or a T cell subset sorted from them (not recorded which). Every receptor here comes from an adult woman who had mild COVID-19 (a few samples of this study predate the infection). Cell type and time point are not known.

The V call is TRBV24-1, the J call TRBJ2-7; D gene ambiguous. The CDR3 consists of 13 residues. Deletions cut 5 bases from V and 4 bases from J, with 11 bases between. CDR1 and CDR2 (germline): KGHDR, SFDVKD. CDR3 nucleotides: TGTGCCACCAGTGGAGCAGGAGAATACGAGCAGTACTTC. This translates into CATSGAGEYEQYF.

The chain carries TRBV2 and TRBJ1-1; D uncertain. Deletions cut 3 bases from V and 3 bases from J, with 5 bases between. The germline V gene has CDR1 SNHLY and CDR2 FYNNEI. The CDR3 length is 12 residues. The CDR3 loop is CASSDLYTEAFF. The CDR3 DNA follows: TGTGCCAGCAGTGACTTATACACTGAAGCTTTCTTT.

The chain recombines TRBV7-2 with TRBJ1-2, with 7 positions matching TRBD1. With 1 base clipped from V and 6 bases from J, the junction kept 11 bases outside the gene matches. Germline CDR1 reads SGHTA; CDR2 reads FQGNSA. This CDR3 is 16 amino acids long. CDR3 nucleotide sequence: TGTGCCAGCAGCTTAGTTACCCGCAGGGGGTCTGATGGCTACACCTTC. It yields the protein CASSLVTRRGSDGYTF.

This rearrangement joins TRBV27 to TRBJ2-1; no clear D gene. This CDR3 has 14 amino acids. The V gene lost 5 bases and the J gene lost 6 bases, with 14 bases spanning the gap. Per the germline V gene, CDR1 is MNHEY and CDR2 is SMNVEV (reference sequence). The DNA of the CDR3 is TGTGCCAGCAGTCCCCTGGTGGGCAGCAATGAGCAGTTCTTC. As protein: CASSPLVGSNEQFF.

This clonotype was detected only a few times. The gene calls are TRBV20-1 and TRBJ2-1; TRBD1 aligns across 8 bases. CDR1 DFQATT and CDR2 SNEGSKA come from the germline V gene (reference sequence). CDR3 size: 15 residues. V shed 4 bases, J shed 9 bases, and the junction held 14 bases outside the gene matches. CDR3 in amino acids: CSATRRTGLLIEQFF. The CDR3 DNA reads TGCAGTGCTACCCGCAGGACAGGGTTGTTGATTGAGCAGTTCTTC.

There are a few counts of this clonotype. The gene calls are TRBV20-1 and TRBJ2-1; D unclear. This CDR3 has 11 amino acids. The V end was cut by 6 bases, the J end by 6 bases, with 9 bases between. From germline, CDR1 is DFQATT and CDR2 SNEGSKA (reference sequence). The CDR3 sequence is CSAPTANEQFF. The CDR3 DNA sequence: TGCAGTGCCCCGACTGCCAATGAGCAGTTCTTC.

This clonotype was recorded a few times. V usage is TRBV7-2 and J usage is TRBJ2-1; TRBD2 might be the D (6 bases). CDR1 is SGHTA, CDR2 FQGNSA, per germline. There are 15 residues in the CDR3. The ends were cut back, 1 base at V and 10 bases at J, with 17 bases in the middle. DNA of the CDR3: TGTGCCAGCAGCTTAGTGGGCGGGGCTACCACCGAGCAGTTCTTC. Its protein is CASSLVGGATTEQFF.

This clonotype turned up a few times. This chain links TRBV5-5 with TRBJ1-2, with 9 bases aligning to TRBD1. CDR1 SGHKS and CDR2 YYEKEE come from the germline V gene (reference sequence). The trim removed 4 bases at V and 8 bases at J, leaving 18 bases unmatched. The CDR3 is made up of 17 amino acids. The CDR3 region is CASSGPWRGQGFAGYTF. DNA of the CDR3: TGTGCCAGCAGCGGACCGTGGCGGGGACAGGGATTCGCGGGCTACACCTTC.

The chain combines TRBV7-9 with TRBJ2-3; D unresolved. The V and J ends lost 2 bases and 0 bases respectively, with 21 bases between them. The length of the CDR3 is 19 residues. Germline CDR1 is SEHNR and CDR2 is FQNEAQ (reference sequence). As DNA, the CDR3 is TGTGCCAGCAGCTTATACACCGCCGGGCCCTTGGCTAGCACAGATACGCAGTATTTT. It encodes CASSLYTAGPLASTDTQYF.

In the case of this clonotype: Mismatch with germline at one junction end may stem from a read error. The chain combines TRBV5-1 with TRBJ2-7; 8 nucleotides match TRBD1. The length of the CDR3 is 16 residues. CDR1 is SGHRS and CDR2 is YFSETQ in the germline V gene. The CDR3 is CATSPEAGGPLYEQYF. In DNA, the CDR3 is TGCGCCACCAGCCCTGAGGCAGGGGGCCCCCTCTACGAGCAGTACTTC.

This clonotype was picked up a small number of times. V and J are TRBV7-8 and TRBJ2-1, with TRBD2 identical over 10 bases. The CDR3 totals 18 residues. The trim removed 0 bases at V and 4 bases at J, leaving 9 bases unmatched. The germline CDR1 and CDR2 sequences are SGHVS and FQNEAQ. The CDR3 loop is CASSLARGSSGGYNEQFF. The CDR3 DNA is TGTGCCAGCAGCTTAGCCCGGGGCTCTAGCGGGGGTTACAATGAGCAGTTCTTC.

The V and J genes are TRBV7-9 and TRBJ2-5, with 8 bases identical to TRBD1. The CDR3 consists of 15 residues. The ends lost 6 bases at V and 9 bases at J; junction bases unmatched: 15. The germline CDR1 and CDR2 sequences are SEHNR and FQNEAQ (reference sequence). The CDR3 spells CASSPTEWTGWAQYF. In DNA form, the CDR3 reads TGTGCCAGCAGTCCCACCGAATGGACAGGGTGGGCCCAGTACTTC.

The chain links TRBV19 to TRBJ2-6; D is perhaps TRBD2 (5 bases). The CDR3 consists of 16 residues. Germline-derived CDR1 and CDR2 are LNHDA and SQIVND (reference sequence). V lost 6 bases to trimming and J lost 0 bases, with 12 bases between them. As DNA, the CDR3 is TGTGCCAGTAGAAAGGGAGTAGCCTCTGGGGCCAACGTCCTGACTTTC. Protein: CASRKGVASGANVLTF.

The gene calls are TRBV27 and TRBJ2-3, with D possibly being TRBD1 or TRBD2 (6 bases each). The CDR3 spans 17 residues. Germline V lookup: CDR1 MNHEY, CDR2 SMNVEV (reference sequence). V was pared by 0 bases and J by 2 bases, with 15 bases between. The CDR3 coding sequence is TGTGCCAGCAGTTTATCGGTAGCGGTGGGGGCCACAGATACGCAGTATTTT. This translates into CASSLSVAVGATDTQYF.

This clonotype was observed a handful of times. The rearrangement links TRBV7-9 to TRBJ2-1; maybe TRBD1 (5 bases). Trimming took off 5 bases at V and 5 bases at J, with 10 bases between the two ends. The CDR3 length is 13 residues. In germline, CDR1 is SEHNR, CDR2 FQNEAQ (reference sequence). The CDR3 DNA is TGTGCCAGCAGCGCGTCGACAGACAATGAGCAGTTCTTC. It encodes CASSASTDNEQFF. Supplemented by reference TRBV7-9 and TRBJ2-1, the full variable domain reads DTGVSQNPRHKITKRGQNVTFRCDPISEHNRLYWYRQTLGQGPEFLTYFQNEAQLEKSRLLSDRFSAERPKGSFSTLEIQRTEQGDSAMYLCASSASTDNEQFFGPGTRLTVL.

The chain is built from TRBV30 and TRBJ1-6; D gene uncertain. CDR1 and CDR2 (germline): GTSNPN, SVGIG (reference sequence). Trimming pared 0 bases from V and 11 bases from J, leaving 11 bases between. This CDR3 has 13 amino acids. In DNA form, the CDR3 reads TGTGCCTGGAGTGTACGTTTCGCGGCACCCCTCCACTTT. Its protein product is CAWSVRFAAPLHF. The variable domain in full, completed from reference TRBV30 and TRBJ1-6, reads SQTIHQWPATLVQPVGSPLSLECTVEGTSNPNLYWYRQAAGRGLQLLFYSVGIGQISSEVPQNLSASRPQDRQFILSSKKLLLSDSGFYLCAWSVRFAAPLHFGNGTRLTVT.

This clonotype was counted a few times. This rearrangement joins TRBV12-3 or TRBV12-4 to TRBJ1-2; D ambiguous. Trimming cost V 5 bases and J 8 bases, with 18 bases left between them. This CDR3 has 14 amino acids. As DNA, the CDR3 is TGTGCCAGCAGTCCCCGGACGGATTTAGGAGGCTACACCTTC. Translated: CASSPRTDLGGYTF.

This clonotype has more than one count but fewer than ten. The rearrangement links TRBV20-1 to TRBJ2-7; TRBD2 aligns across 7 bases. V was clipped by 3 bases and J by 3 bases; unmatched bases: 2. The CDR3 sequence is 12 residues long. Germline V gives CDR1 DFQATT, CDR2 SNEGSKA (reference sequence). The CDR3 spells CSASGTIYEQYF. Here the CDR3 DNA reads TGCAGTGCTAGTGGGACTATCTACGAGCAGTACTTC.

The CDR3 DNA follows: TGTGCCAGCAGTGGGGGACAGGTTGGGAACACTGAAGCTTTCTTT. This sequence encodes CASSGGQVGNTEAFF. The V call is TRBV12-3 or TRBV12-4, the J call TRBJ1-1; 8 positions agree with TRBD1. J lost 1 base, V lost 5 bases, and 6 bases had no gene match. The CDR3 covers 15 residues.

A few counts support this clonotype. The CDR3 protein is CASSQDNFGGPTLTDTQYF. The CDR3 nucleotides read TGCGCCAGCAGCCAAGATAATTTTGGGGGGCCTACCCTCACAGATACGCAGTATTTT. The gene calls are TRBV4-3 and TRBJ2-3; D is tentatively TRBD1 or TRBD2 (6 bases each). CDR3 length equals 19 residues. The V gene lost 0 bases and the J gene lost 2 bases, with 21 bases spanning the gap. The germline V gene has CDR1 LGHNA and CDR2 YSLEER.

Many counts were recorded for this clonotype. V usage is TRBV7-2 and J usage is TRBJ2-3; 8 nucleotides match TRBD2. V shed 4 bases, J shed 2 bases, and the junction held 2 bases outside the gene matches. The germline CDR1 and CDR2 sequences are SGHTA and FQGNSA. The CDR3 is 14 amino acids. The CDR3 region is CASSSGGFTDTQYF. The CDR3 DNA is TGTGCCAGCAGCTCGGGGGGGTTCACAGATACGCAGTATTTT. Looking up the rest from reference TRBV7-2 and TRBJ2-3 gives the full variable domain: GAGVSQSPSNKVTEKGKDVELRCDPISGHTALYWYRQSLGQGLEFLIYFQGNSAPDKSGLPSDRFSAERTGGSVSTLTIQRTQQEDSAVYLCASSSGGFTDTQYFGPGTRLTVL.

V gene TRBV9 combines with J gene TRBJ2-1; 8 positions match TRBD2. The J segment lost 3 bases and the V segment lost 3 bases, leaving 5 bases of the junction unmatched. The V gene's germline CDR1 is SGDLS and CDR2 YYNGEE. The length of the CDR3 is 15 residues. In DNA form, the CDR3 reads TGTGCCAGCAGCGGTAGCGGGGAATTCTACAATGAGCAGTTCTTC. This codes for CASSGSGEFYNEQFF.

The rearrangement joins TRBV4-3 to TRBJ2-3, with 12 bases identical to TRBD2. CDR3 length equals 18 residues. J gave up 5 bases and V 0 bases, and 9 bases lay outside the gene matches. Germline V gene data show CDR1 as LGHNA and CDR2 as YSLEER. The CDR3 nucleotides are TGCGCCAGCAGCCAAGACGTTCCCCCTAGCGGGAGGGTAGATACGCAGTATTTT. Protein sequence: CASSQDVPPSGRVDTQYF.

In its sample, this clonotype was seen a few times. The chain combines TRBV7-8 with TRBJ1-5; D is unresolved. The CDR3 consists of 16 residues. In germline, CDR1 is SGHVS, CDR2 FQNEAQ. Trimming stripped 3 bases from V and 1 base from J, with 13 bases between. In DNA form, the CDR3 reads TGTGCCAGCAGCTTGGGAAGGACGGGGAGCAATCAGCCCCAGCATTTT. It codes for CASSLGRTGSNQPQHF.

The chain joins TRBV2 to TRBJ2-5; D not resolved. CDR1 SNHLY and CDR2 FYNNEI come from the germline V gene. V lost 10 bases to trimming and J lost 5 bases, with 14 bases between them. This CDR3 comprises 12 residues. As DNA, the CDR3 is TGTGCCACCACGGAGTTTAAGGAGACCCAGTACTTC. It yields the protein CATTEFKETQYF.

V is TRBV13 and J is TRBJ2-1; D is possibly TRBD1 or TRBD2 (6 bases each). The CDR3 has 17 residues. Looked up from germline, CDR1 is PRHDT and CDR2 is FYEKMQ (reference sequence). The V and J ends lost 3 bases and 2 bases respectively, with 17 bases between them. Here the CDR3 reads CASSFQEGGLTYNEQFF. CDR3 nucleotides: TGTGCCAGCAGCTTCCAGGAGGGGGGACTTACCTACAATGAGCAGTTCTTC.

This clonotype was recorded a few times. This chain uses TRBV24-1 with TRBJ2-5, with unresolved D. Trimming cost V 1 base and J 5 bases, with 13 bases left between them. CDR1 is KGHDR, CDR2 SFDVKD, per germline. The CDR3 is 15 residues long. DNA of the CDR3: TGTGCCACCAGTGATTTAAGGGCGAACGGGGAGACCCAGTACTTC. Encoded protein: CATSDLRANGETQYF.